What follows are 2 T cell receptor beta chains derived from one specimen sequenced in a study of blood T cell repertoires in COVID-19. Assay used: immunoSEQ multiplex PCR; TCRdb lists only in-frame clones, some missing. The sample has 150,000 or so clones, about 85% seen once. Sequenced material: PBMCs or T cells enriched from blood (not recorded which). These receptors came from a woman aged 40 to 50 who had been exposed to COVID-19.

There are a few counts of this clone. The chain carries TRBV6-2 or TRBV6-3 and TRBJ2-7; D might be TRBD2 (7 bases). CDR1 and CDR2 from the germline V gene are MNHEY and SVGEGT. The CDR3 has 15 residues. Trimming took 6 bases from V and 3 from J, leaving 18 bases between them. This CDR3 is CASSNGAGAFYEQYF. CDR3 DNA sequence: TGTGCCAGCAGCAACGGGGCGGGGGCCTTCTACGAGCAGTACTTC.

In nucleotides, the CDR3 is TGTGCCACCAAATCCGGGACAGGGGTAGGCGGCTACACCTTC. Its translation: CATKSGTGVGGYTF. This chain uses TRBV28 with TRBJ1-2, with TRBD1 identical over 10 bases. The CDR3 loop spans 14 amino acids. The germline gives CDR1 MDHEN, CDR2 SYDVKM. Trimming took 10 bases from V and 8 from J; bases not matched to a gene: 13.